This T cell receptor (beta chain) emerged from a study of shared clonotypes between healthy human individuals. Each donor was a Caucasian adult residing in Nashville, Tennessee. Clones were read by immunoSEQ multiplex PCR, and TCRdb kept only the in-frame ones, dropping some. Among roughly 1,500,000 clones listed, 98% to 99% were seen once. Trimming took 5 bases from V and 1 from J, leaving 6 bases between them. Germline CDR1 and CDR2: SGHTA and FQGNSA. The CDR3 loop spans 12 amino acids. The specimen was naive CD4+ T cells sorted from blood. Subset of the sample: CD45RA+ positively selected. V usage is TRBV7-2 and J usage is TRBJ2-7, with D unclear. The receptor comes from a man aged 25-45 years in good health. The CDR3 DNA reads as TGTGCCAGCAGCACCGCTTCCTACGAGCAGTACTTC. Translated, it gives CASSTASYEQYF.